This entry lists 32 T cell receptor beta chains sequenced from one sample in a study of T cell changes during pregnancy in multiple sclerosis. Profiled with immunoSEQ multiplex PCR; TCRdb holds only in-frame clones, not every one. The table includes 35,000 to 55,000 clones, roughly 90% detected once. Specimen: CD4+ T cells from peripheral blood mononuclear cells, collected before pregnancy. These receptors all come from a female donor with multiple sclerosis, enrolled in a pregnancy study.

The chain combines TRBV6-1 with TRBJ1-2; the match to TRBD1 covers 9 bases. Trimming removed 2 bases from V and 8 bases from J; junction bases left unmatched: 0. Per the germline V gene, CDR1 is MNHNS and CDR2 is SASEGT. The CDR3 length is 12 residues. CDR3 sequence (DNA): TGTGCCAGCAGTGAAACAGGGGGCGGCTACACCTTC. It yields the protein CASSETGGGYTF.

By sample fraction, this clone is medium-sized (0.01 to 0.1%). This chain joins TRBV2 and TRBJ1-2; the D is unclear. CDR1 SNHLY and CDR2 FYNNEI come from the germline V gene. Trimming stripped 4 bases from V and 2 bases from J, with 8 bases between. The CDR3 has 13 amino acids. Here the CDR3 DNA reads TGTGCCAGCAGTGTGAACAACAACTATGGCTACACCTTC. It specifies CASSVNNNYGYTF. Drawing the rest from reference TRBV2 and TRBJ1-2, the complete variable domain is EPEVTQTPSHQVTQMGQEVILRCVPISNHLYFYWYRQILGQKVEFLVSFYNNEISEKSEIFDDQFSVERPDGSNFTLKIRSTKLEDSAMYFCASSVNNNYGYTFGSGTRLTVV.

The chain is built from TRBV28 and TRBJ1-5, with no clear D. CDR1 MDHEN and CDR2 SYDVKM come from the germline V gene. This CDR3 is built from 17 residues. V lost 6 bases to trimming and J lost 4 bases, with 22 bases between them. CDR3 in amino acids: CASSPTGIRARNQPQHF. The CDR3 DNA reads TGTGCCAGCAGCCCCACCGGGATAAGGGCGAGGAATCAGCCCCAGCATTTT.

V usage is TRBV4-1 and J usage is TRBJ2-1; tentatively, D is TRBD1 (6 bases). The V gene lost 1 base and the J gene lost 6 bases, with 19 bases spanning the gap. The CDR3 consists of 17 residues. Looked up from germline, CDR1 is MGHRA and CDR2 is YSYEKL. The CDR3 DNA sequence: TGCGCCAGCAGCCAAGGGCTAAGGATCCAACAGGGCAATGAGCAGTTCTTC. It codes for CASSQGLRIQQGNEQFF.

V usage is TRBV7-8 and J usage is TRBJ2-1, with 7 bases aligning to TRBD1. The V gene's germline CDR1 is SGHVS and CDR2 FQNEAQ. This CDR3 spans 14 amino acids. Unmatched junction bases numbered 11, after V lost 5 bases and J lost 10 bases. The CDR3 is CASSLSEGQREQFF. The CDR3 DNA is TGTGCCAGCAGCCTATCTGAGGGACAGCGCGAGCAGTTCTTC.

This sequence joins TRBV18 and TRBJ2-2; 9 bases are shared with TRBD1. The CDR3 has 15 amino acids. Unmatched junction bases numbered 7, after V lost 3 bases and J lost 8 bases. Germline V gene lookup returns CDR1 KGHSH and CDR2 LQKENI. The CDR3 loop is CASSPGQGRIGELFF. The CDR3 region has the DNA TGTGCCAGCTCACCCGGACAGGGGAGAATAGGGGAGCTGTTTTTT. Looking up the rest from reference TRBV18 and TRBJ2-2 gives the full variable domain: NAGVMQNPRHLVRRRGQEARLRCSPMKGHSHVYWYRQLPEEGLKFMVYLQKENIIDESGMPKERFSAEFPKEGPSILRIQQVVRGDSAAYFCASSPGQGRIGELFFGEGSRLTVL.

This chain connects TRBV7-2 to TRBJ2-7; 8 bases are shared with TRBD2. The length of the CDR3 is 16 residues. CDR1 SGHTA and CDR2 FQGNSA come from the germline V gene. V shed 1 base and J 7 bases; nucleotides not matched to a gene: 12. The CDR3 region is CASSLGGASGSKEQYF. For the CDR3, the DNA is TGTGCCAGCAGCTTAGGTGGGGCCAGCGGGAGTAAGGAGCAGTACTTC.

This clone has only one observation. This rearrangement joins TRBV12-5 to TRBJ2-5; TRBD2 is a possible D gene (7 bases). Trimming stripped 6 bases from V and 4 bases from J, with 18 bases between. This CDR3 region has 15 residues. CDR1 and CDR2 (germline): LGHNT, FRNRAP. CDR3 in amino acids: CASGTPRGALETQYF. CDR3 sequence (DNA): TGTGCTAGTGGCACCCCCCGGGGGGCCTTAGAGACCCAGTACTTC.

The V gene is TRBV2, the J gene TRBJ2-2; a possible D gene is TRBD2 (5 bases). The CDR3 covers 12 residues. Trimming took 8 bases from V and 9 from J, leaving 13 bases between them. Germline CDR1 reads SNHLY; CDR2 reads FYNNEI. CDR3 nucleotide sequence: TGTGCCAGCGAGAGGGAGAGTCGGGAGCTGTTTTTT. Amino acid sequence: CASERESRELFF. Filled out from reference TRBV2 and TRBJ2-2, the complete variable domain reads EPEVTQTPSHQVTQMGQEVILRCVPISNHLYFYWYRQILGQKVEFLVSFYNNEISEKSEIFDDQFSVERPDGSNFTLKIRSTKLEDSAMYFCASERESRELFFGEGSRLTVL.

The V call is TRBV2, the J call TRBJ1-1; no firm D call. CDR3 length equals 13 residues. V was shortened by 8 bases and J by 0 bases, with 10 bases between the two germline ends. In germline, CDR1 is SNHLY, CDR2 FYNNEI. The DNA of the CDR3 is TGTGCCAGCTCGTACACCTTGAACACTGAAGCTTTCTTT. It encodes CASSYTLNTEAFF.

The V and J genes are TRBV5-1 and TRBJ2-2, with 10 bases lining up with TRBD1. From germline, CDR1 is SGHRS and CDR2 YFSETQ. V was clipped by 4 bases and J by 7 bases; unmatched bases: 10. The CDR3 extends over 16 amino acids. CDR3 in amino acids: CASSPRDRGFNGELFF. The CDR3 DNA reads TGCGCCAGCAGCCCCCGGGACAGGGGATTTAACGGGGAGCTGTTTTTT.

This sequence joins TRBV11-2 and TRBJ2-1; possibly TRBD1 for D (6 bases). This CDR3 contains 16 residues. In germline, CDR1 is SGHAT, CDR2 FQNNGV. Trimming took off 2 bases at V and 1 base at J, with 12 bases between the two ends. This CDR3 reads CASSLRQDRSYNEQFF. CDR3 DNA sequence: TGTGCCAGCAGCTTAAGACAGGACCGTTCCTACAATGAGCAGTTCTTC. The full variable domain, its missing parts supplied by reference TRBV11-2 and TRBJ2-1, is EAGVAQSPRYKIIEKRQSVAFWCNPISGHATLYWYQQILGQGPKLLIQFQNNGVVDDSQLPKDRFSAERLKGVDSTLKIQPAKLEDSAVYLCASSLRQDRSYNEQFFGPGTRLTVL.

This chain connects TRBV2 to TRBJ1-6; no clear D gene. V lost 7 bases and J 10 bases, leaving 17 bases between the germline ends. This CDR3 contains 14 residues. Germline values: CDR1 SNHLY, CDR2 FYNNEI. The CDR3 is CASTPLVTGSPLHF. DNA of the CDR3: TGTGCCAGCACTCCATTGGTGACGGGATCACCCCTCCACTTT.

V is TRBV6-5 and J is TRBJ2-3, with D possibly TRBD1 on 5 matching bases. V lost 2 bases, J lost 5 bases, and 17 bases lay in between. The CDR3 has 16 residues. CDR1 is MNHEY and CDR2 is SVGAGI in the germline V gene. The CDR3 spells CASSYDRTGGKDTQYF. CDR3 bases: TGTGCCAGCAGTTACGACCGCACAGGTGGGAAAGATACGCAGTATTTT.

This clone was counted a few times. The chain carries TRBV6-5 and TRBJ1-4, with D possibly TRBD1 on 6 matching bases. Trimming took off 2 bases at V and 10 bases at J, with 11 bases between the two ends. Germline values: CDR1 MNHEY, CDR2 SVGAGI. This CDR3 spans 13 amino acids. The CDR3 DNA reads as TGTGCCAGCAGTTACAGGGACAACGGAAAACTGTTTTTT. Protein product: CASSYRDNGKLFF.

This clone has a single count. This chain uses TRBV2 with TRBJ1-1; D is ambiguous. The CDR3 has 15 residues. Germline V gene lookup returns CDR1 SNHLY and CDR2 FYNNEI. V lost 0 bases and J lost 1, with 9 bases in between. This chain's CDR3 is CASSEARGPNTEAFF. The DNA of the CDR3 is TGTGCCAGCAGTGAAGCGCGAGGGCCGAACACTGAAGCTTTCTTT.

The V gene is TRBV2, the J gene TRBJ2-2, with D possibly being TRBD1 (6 bases). Per germline, CDR1 SNHLY and CDR2 FYNNEI. V lost 3 bases to trimming and J lost 7 bases, with 9 bases between them. The CDR3 runs 13 residues. The DNA of the CDR3 is TGTGCCAGCAGTGACAGGGGTTTCGGGGAGCTGTTTTTT. Translation: CASSDRGFGELFF.

The chain combines TRBV6-5 with TRBJ1-3, with 9 bases lining up with TRBD1. Trimming removed 7 bases from V and 1 base from J; junction bases left unmatched: 5. Germline values: CDR1 MNHEY, CDR2 SVGAGI. The CDR3 has 15 residues. The CDR3 is CASKRQGVSGNTIYF. CDR3 sequence (DNA): TGTGCCAGCAAACGACAGGGGGTATCTGGAAACACCATATATTTT.

The rearrangement links TRBV19 to TRBJ2-3, with TRBD1 matching over 9 bases. V gave up 1 base and J gave up 5 bases; unmatched junction bases: 10. The CDR3 is 17 residues long. Per germline, CDR1 LNHDA and CDR2 SQIVND (reference sequence). Here the CDR3 reads CASSIGAGTGNIDTQYF. In DNA form, the CDR3 reads TGTGCCAGTAGTATAGGTGCCGGGACAGGGAACATAGATACGCAGTATTTT. Full variable domain (rest looked up from reference TRBV19 and TRBJ2-3): DGGITQSPKYLFRKEGQNVTLSCEQNLNHDAMYWYRQDPGQGLRLIYYSQIVNDFQKGDIAEGYSVSREKKESFPLTVTSAQKNPTAFYLCASSIGAGTGNIDTQYFGPGTRLTVL.

The rearrangement joins TRBV23-1 to TRBJ2-4, with D unresolved. TRBV23-1 is marked as an open reading frame, function uncertain. The CDR3 extends over 15 amino acids. Between the trimmed V and J ends, which lost 5 bases and 0 bases, there was a span of 11 bases. The CDR3 region is CASSARSLAKNIQYF. CDR3 coding DNA: TGCGCCAGCAGTGCCAGATCCCTAGCCAAAAACATTCAGTACTTC.

The rearrangement uses TRBV5-4 and TRBJ1-2, with D unclear. V lost 2 bases to trimming and J lost 6 bases, with 8 bases between them. Germline V gene sequence: CDR1 SGHNT, CDR2 YYREEE (reference sequence). This CDR3 has 12 residues. Here the CDR3 reads CASSFTRDGYTF. Here the CDR3 DNA reads TGTGCCAGCAGCTTCACCCGCGATGGCTACACCTTC.

This sequence joins TRBV2 and TRBJ2-7; D possibly matches TRBD1 or TRBD2 (6 bases each). V was cut by 8 bases and J by 3 bases, with 11 bases left in between. Germline V gene lookup returns CDR1 SNHLY and CDR2 FYNNEI. The CDR3 spans 12 residues. CDR3 protein: CASGGGGYEQYF. CDR3 nucleotides: TGTGCCAGCGGTGGAGGGGGCTACGAGCAGTACTTC.

The chain links TRBV19 to TRBJ1-5; possible D gene TRBD1, 6 bases. Germline V CDR1 and CDR2: LNHDA, SQIVND (reference sequence). Trimming left V 3 bases short and J 7 bases short, with 16 bases between. The CDR3 contains 15 residues. This CDR3 is CASSMNGQGRQPQHF. The CDR3, as DNA: TGTGCCAGTAGTATGAATGGTCAGGGGAGACAGCCCCAGCATTTT.

V gene TRBV30 combines with J gene TRBJ1-1; no clear D gene. The CDR3 consists of 14 residues. V lost 5 bases to trimming and J lost 1 base, with 14 bases between them. Germline V gene data show CDR1 as GTSNPN and CDR2 as SVGIG (reference sequence). The CDR3 is CAWGPGHKNTEAFF. In DNA form, the CDR3 reads TGTGCCTGGGGGCCTGGGCACAAGAACACTGAAGCTTTCTTT. Full variable domain (remainder filled in from reference TRBV30 and TRBJ1-1): SQTIHQWPATLVQPVGSPLSLECTVEGTSNPNLYWYRQAAGRGLQLLFYSVGIGQISSEVPQNLSASRPQDRQFILSSKKLLLSDSGFYLCAWGPGHKNTEAFFGQGTRLTVV.

J is TRBJ1-2 and V is TRBV5-5; TRBD1 agrees at 8 bases. Germline V gene sequence: CDR1 SGHKS, CDR2 YYEKEE (reference sequence). This CDR3 comprises 16 residues. V was pared by 0 bases and J by 1 base, with 5 bases of the junction left unmatched. The CDR3 loop reads CASSLGGQGYNYGYTF. The CDR3 nucleotides are TGTGCCAGCAGCTTGGGCGGACAGGGTTATAACTATGGCTACACCTTC. Full variable domain (outside the CDR3, taken from reference TRBV5-5 and TRBJ1-2): DAGVTQSPTHLIKTRGQQVTLRCSPISGHKSVSWYQQVLGQGPQFIFQYYEKEERGRGNFPDRFSARQFPNYSSELNVNALLLGDSALYLCASSLGGQGYNYGYTFGSGTRLTVV.

Only a few counts were recorded for this clone. This chain joins TRBV4-1 and TRBJ1-3; D is uncertain. CDR3 length: 15 amino acids. Per the germline V gene, CDR1 is MGHRA and CDR2 is YSYEKL. Trimming left V 1 base short and J 0 bases short, with 7 bases between. The CDR3 DNA reads TGCGCCAGCAGCCAAGTTGTGAGCTCTGGAAACACCATATATTTT. Protein product: CASSQVVSSGNTIYF.

CDR3 DNA: TGTGCCAGCAGTTTACGTCCGGACACGCAACTTAGGGGCTACACCTTC. Translation gives CASSLRPDTQLRGYTF. The V and J genes are TRBV28 and TRBJ1-2, with D tentatively TRBD1 (5 bases). The V and J ends lost 2 bases and 8 bases respectively, with 21 bases between them. The CDR3 totals 16 residues. Germline CDR1 MDHEN, CDR2 SYDVKM.

The CDR3 region is CASSQGLSETQYF. The CDR3 DNA follows: TGTGCCAGCAGCCAGGGGCTGTCAGAGACCCAGTACTTC. J is TRBJ2-5 and V is TRBV7-2; D might be TRBD1 (6 bases). The V end lost 5 bases, the J end lost 4 bases, and 11 bases lay between the germline ends. The CDR3 covers 13 residues. Germline V gene sequence: CDR1 SGHTA, CDR2 FQGNSA. Using reference TRBV7-2 and TRBJ2-5 for the parts outside the CDR3, the full variable domain is GAGVSQSPSNKVTEKGKDVELRCDPISGHTALYWYRQSLGQGLEFLIYFQGNSAPDKSGLPSDRFSAERTGGSVSTLTIQRTQQEDSAVYLCASSQGLSETQYFGPGTRLLVL.

The V call is TRBV7-3, the J call TRBJ2-1; 8 nucleotides agree with TRBD1. V lost 8 bases, J lost 0 bases, and 3 bases stayed unmatched. CDR3 size: 14 residues. Germline-derived CDR1 and CDR2 are SGHTA and FQGTGA. The CDR3 DNA reads TGTGCCAGCGGGGGGACAGGCTCCTACAATGAGCAGTTCTTC. Translated, it gives CASGGTGSYNEQFF.

The rearrangement links TRBV25-1 to TRBJ2-7, with 9 bases lining up with TRBD1. The J segment lost 0 bases and the V segment lost 6 bases, leaving 9 bases of the junction unmatched. Germline values: CDR1 MGHDK, CDR2 SYGVNS. CDR3 length equals 16 residues. CDR3 residues: CASSSSGTGNSYEQYF. The CDR3 DNA reads as TGTGCCAGCAGCTCCTCCGGGACAGGGAACTCCTACGAGCAGTACTTC.

The chain couples TRBV2 to TRBJ1-2; 9 positions match TRBD1. J was trimmed by 8 bases and V by 6 bases; bases with no gene match: 10. CDR1 is SNHLY and CDR2 is FYNNEI in the germline V gene. This CDR3 is 14 amino acids long. The CDR3 DNA reads as TGTGCCAGCAGGGCACAGGGGGCTGTGGGGGGCTACACCTTC. This encodes CASRAQGAVGGYTF.

CDR3 region: CASRAGAGNTIYF. Here the CDR3 DNA reads TGTGCCAGCAGGGCGGGGGCTGGAAACACCATATATTTT. The rearrangement joins TRBV6-1 to TRBJ1-3; TRBD1 is a possible D gene (5 bases). The CDR3 extends over 13 amino acids. Germline-derived CDR1 and CDR2 are MNHNS and SASEGT. V lost 6 bases and J lost 2, with 8 bases in between.